Listed here are 27 T cell receptor beta chains from one sample, sequenced in a study of shared clonotypes between healthy human individuals. Repertoires were generated with immunoSEQ multiplex PCR, while TCRdb's copy carries only in-frame clones and drops some. Here the sample spans about 960,000 clones, 70% to 85% being singletons. The sequenced sample was memory CD4+ T cells sorted from blood. The subset: CD45RA-negative fraction. The source is a man aged 18-30 years in good health.

This clone has a single count. The gene calls are TRBV4-3 and TRBJ1-2; tentative D call: TRBD1 (5 bases). There are 13 residues in the CDR3. The V gene lost 0 bases and the J gene lost 5 bases, with 7 bases spanning the gap. Germline loops: CDR1 LGHNA, CDR2 YSLEER. The CDR3 here is CASSQEGLYGYTF. CDR3 nucleotides: TGCGCCAGCAGCCAAGAGGGGCTGTATGGCTACACCTTC.

This CDR3 reads CAWSPAGYGNQPQHF. CDR3 nucleotides: TGTGCCTGGAGTCCCGCAGGGTATGGCAATCAGCCCCAGCATTTT. This chain connects TRBV30 to TRBJ1-5; D might be TRBD1 (5 bases). Germline CDR1 GTSNPN, CDR2 SVGIG (reference sequence). CDR3 length: 15 residues. Deletions cut 2 bases from V and 2 bases from J, with 13 bases between.

This chain links TRBV6-5 with TRBJ2-5; no clear D. This CDR3 spans 14 amino acids. Germline V CDR1 and CDR2: MNHEY, SVGAGI. Deletions cut 7 bases from V and 4 bases from J, with 16 bases between. The CDR3 spells CASTALRLGETQYF. CDR3 in DNA: TGTGCCAGCACCGCGTTACGGCTGGGAGAGACCCAGTACTTC.

CDR3 residues: CASSQGTGGETQYF. CDR3 coding DNA: TGTGCCAGCAGCCAAGGGACAGGGGGGGAGACCCAGTACTTC. The genes are TRBV14 and TRBJ2-5; 10 positions match TRBD1. Per germline, CDR1 SGHDN and CDR2 FVKESK. The CDR3 is 14 amino acids. Trimming at V came to 1 base and at J to 5 bases, leaving 1 base not matched to a gene.

Comments on this clone: Other DNA sequences within the sample encode an identical CDR3. The chain has TRBV6-6 and TRBJ1-5; TRBD1 might be the D (5 bases). This CDR3 contains 14 residues. Trimming took off 5 bases at V and 4 bases at J, with 12 bases between the two ends. The V gene's germline CDR1 is MNHNY and CDR2 SVGAGI (reference sequence). The CDR3: CASSPLGGNQPQHF. The DNA for the CDR3 is TGTGCCAGCAGTCCACTGGGGGGAAATCAGCCCCAGCATTTT.

The chain joins TRBV4-3 to TRBJ2-2, with D unclear. CDR1 and CDR2 from the germline V gene are LGHNA and YSLEER. The CDR3 length is 15 residues. V was shortened by 2 bases and J by 1 base, with 8 bases between the two germline ends. DNA for the CDR3: TGCGCCAGCAGCCAAATACTCAGGAACACCGGGGAGCTGTTTTTT. This gives the protein CASSQILRNTGELFF.

The genes are TRBV7-8 and TRBJ1-5; D remains unclear. This CDR3 contains 13 residues. CDR1 is SGHVS, CDR2 FQNEAQ, per germline. The V end was cut by 5 bases, the J end by 4 bases, with 9 bases between. The CDR3 loop reads CASSQSLNQPQHF. CDR3 coding DNA: TGTGCCAGCAGCCAATCCCTTAATCAGCCCCAGCATTTT. Full variable domain (missing parts from reference TRBV7-8 and TRBJ1-5): GAGVSQSPRYKVAKRGQDVALRCDPISGHVSLFWYQQALGQGPEFLTYFQNEAQLDKSGLPSDRFFAERPEGSVSTLKIQRTQQEDSAVYLCASSQSLNQPQHFGDGTRLSIL.

The chain employs TRBV12-5 and TRBJ2-7; TRBD1 matches 9 bases. J gave up 3 bases and V 5 bases, and 2 bases lay outside the gene matches. CDR3 length: 13 residues. The germline V gene has CDR1 LGHNT and CDR2 FRNRAP. CDR3 sequence reads: CASGDRGSYEQYF. The CDR3 DNA sequence: TGTGCTAGTGGTGACAGGGGGAGCTACGAGCAGTACTTC.

This chain uses TRBV4-3 with TRBJ2-6, with a tentative D call TRBD1 (6 bases). V dropped 1 base and J dropped 1 base, with 14 bases sitting between them. Germline V gene data show CDR1 as LGHNA and CDR2 as YSLEER. The CDR3 extends over 18 amino acids. CDR3 nucleotide sequence: TGCGCCAGCAGCCAAGTCCCGAAACAGGGTTCTGGGGCCAACGTCCTGACTTTC. This gives the protein CASSQVPKQGSGANVLTF.

The chain has TRBV28 and TRBJ1-5; D is perhaps TRBD1 (6 bases). Germline assignment: CDR1 MDHEN and CDR2 SYDVKM. This CDR3 region has 17 residues. V was trimmed by 5 bases and J by 4 bases, leaving 21 bases between them. The CDR3 loop reads CASSPLGQRRSNQPQHF. Written as DNA, the CDR3 is TGTGCCAGCAGTCCCCTCGGACAGAGAAGATCAAATCAGCCCCAGCATTTT.

This clone was seen more than once but under ten times. The gene calls are TRBV7-2 and TRBJ2-1; D not certain. The V gene lost 4 bases and the J gene lost 4 bases, with 11 bases spanning the gap. This CDR3 contains 14 residues. Germline CDR1 reads SGHTA; CDR2 reads FQGNSA. The CDR3 DNA follows: TGTGCCAGCAGCTCAAGTCCCCTTTACAATGAGCAGTTCTTC. It is translated as CASSSSPLYNEQFF.

As to this clone: Distinct nucleotide sequences in the sample also encode this CDR3. The CDR3 DNA reads as TGCGCCAGCAGCTTGTTGTCCGGGACCGGGGAGCTGTTTTTT. This sequence encodes CASSLLSGTGELFF. The chain couples TRBV5-1 to TRBJ2-2; no definite D call. Germline V gene data show CDR1 as SGHRS and CDR2 as YFSETQ. V lost 1 base and J 5 bases, leaving 9 bases between the germline ends. The CDR3 covers 14 residues.

This clone was picked up a small number of times. The CDR3 loop is CASSASVEAFF. For the CDR3, the DNA is TGTGCCAGCAGTGCAAGCGTGGAAGCTTTCTTT. The rearrangement uses TRBV2 and TRBJ1-1; D is uncertain. Germline CDR1 is SNHLY and CDR2 is FYNNEI. With 4 bases removed from V and 8 bases from J, the gap between germline ends came to 8 bases. The CDR3 is 11 residues long. Complete variable domain (other parts from reference TRBV2 and TRBJ1-1): EPEVTQTPSHQVTQMGQEVILRCVPISNHLYFYWYRQILGQKVEFLVSFYNNEISEKSEIFDDQFSVERPDGSNFTLKIRSTKLEDSAMYFCASSASVEAFFGQGTRLTVV.

V and J are TRBV28 and TRBJ2-3; TRBD2 might be the D (5 bases). V was shortened by 6 bases and J by 8 bases, with 12 bases between the two germline ends. This CDR3 has 12 residues. Germline CDR1 reads MDHEN; CDR2 reads SYDVKM. The CDR3 nucleotides read TGTGCCAGCAGCCAATCTAGCTTTACGCAGTATTTT. Protein product: CASSQSSFTQYF.

This clone has a count of ten or more. The chain links TRBV7-9 to TRBJ2-1; D is unclear. Trimming cost V 5 bases and J 9 bases, with 14 bases left between them. The CDR3 loop spans 13 amino acids. Germline CDR1 and CDR2: SEHNR and FQNEAQ (reference sequence). The CDR3, as DNA: TGTGCCAGCAGCGCCGGGTCCCGCGGTGAGCAGTTCTTC. Protein sequence: CASSAGSRGEQFF.

Only a few counts were recorded for this clone. The genes are TRBV15 and TRBJ1-2, with a weak D call TRBD1 (6 bases). This CDR3 has 14 residues. CDR1 and CDR2 (germline): LNHNV, YYDKDF (reference sequence). Trimming pared 3 bases from V and 2 bases from J, leaving 10 bases between. The CDR3, as DNA: TGTGCCACCAGCAGGGTGACAGGCAACTATGGCTACACCTTC. This sequence encodes CATSRVTGNYGYTF. The full variable domain, completed using reference TRBV15 and TRBJ1-2, is DAMVIQNPRYQVTQFGKPVTLSCSQTLNHNVMYWYQQKSSQAPKLLFHYYDKDFNNEADTPDNFQSRRPNTSFCFLDIRSPGLGDTAMYLCATSRVTGNYGYTFGSGTRLTVV.

J is TRBJ2-3 and V is TRBV15; TRBD1 aligns across 7 bases. This CDR3 comprises 14 residues. With V trimmed by 2 bases and J by 8 bases, 7 bases remained unmatched. Germline V CDR1 and CDR2: LNHNV, YYDKDF (reference sequence). CDR3 bases: TGTGCCACCAGCAGAAGGACAGGCTTAGGTACGCAGTATTTT. Translated, it gives CATSRRTGLGTQYF.

J is TRBJ1-6 and V is TRBV6-4; D gene unclear. The CDR3 has 15 residues. Trimming removed 6 bases from V and 5 bases from J, with 14 bases in between. CDR1 and CDR2 from the germline V gene are MRHNA and SNTAGT. Here the CDR3 DNA reads TGTGCCAGCAGGAAGCCGGGTCCCCATAATTCACCCCTCCACTTT. Amino acids: CASRKPGPHNSPLHF.

The chain has TRBV11-2 and TRBJ1-5, with 8 bases that match TRBD1. Germline V gene data show CDR1 as SGHAT and CDR2 as FQNNGV. Trimming at V came to 5 bases and at J to 2 bases, leaving 5 bases not matched to a gene. The CDR3 consists of 15 residues. The DNA for the CDR3 is TGTGCCAGCAGCCGGACAGGGAGTGGCAATCAGCCCCAGCATTTT. Its translation: CASSRTGSGNQPQHF.

J is TRBJ1-6 and V is TRBV5-1; D uncertain. Germline CDR1 and CDR2: SGHRS and YFSETQ. Trimming removed 4 bases from V and 0 bases from J, with 8 bases in between. The length of the CDR3 is 15 residues. The CDR3 DNA reads TGCGCCAGCAGCATGACTAGCTCCTATAATTCACCCCTCCACTTT. Translating gives CASSMTSSYNSPLHF.

This clone was observed once. The rearrangement uses TRBV27 and TRBJ2-5; either TRBD1 or TRBD2 may supply D (5 bases each). This CDR3 has 15 residues. V lost 3 bases, J lost 5 bases, and 16 bases lay in between. CDR1 is MNHEY and CDR2 is SMNVEV in the germline V gene (reference sequence). CDR3 DNA sequence: TGTGCCAGCAGTTTCCTCCCTCGGGACCTTGAGACCCAGTACTTC. Translation gives CASSFLPRDLETQYF.

Comment on this clone: A much larger clone lies a single base off, so this may be a read error. CDR3 in amino acids: CASSAGLAADTQYF. Written as DNA, the CDR3 is TGTGCCAGCAGCGCGGGACTAGCGGCAGATACGCAGTATTTT. This chain uses TRBV7-9 with TRBJ2-3; 11 bases match TRBD2. The CDR3 is 14 residues long. Germline V CDR1 and CDR2: SEHNR, FQNEAQ (reference sequence). V gave up 5 bases and J gave up 4 bases; unmatched junction bases: 2. Full variable domain (missing parts from reference TRBV7-9 and TRBJ2-3): DTGVSQNPRHKITKRGQNVTFRCDPISEHNRLYWYRQTLGQGPEFLTYFQNEAQLEKSRLLSDRFSAERPKGSFSTLEIQRTEQGDSAMYLCASSAGLAADTQYFGPGTRLTVL.

This clone showed up just a few times. The rearrangement links TRBV10-2 to TRBJ1-3; 7 bases map to TRBD1. CDR3 size: 14 residues. Germline CDR1 and CDR2: WSHSY and SAAADI. The V and J ends lost 5 bases and 6 bases, in that order; junction bases with no gene match: 7. This chain's CDR3 is CASSRQGAANTIYF. The CDR3 nucleotides read TGCGCCAGCAGTCGACAGGGCGCCGCAAACACCATATATTTT.

The J gene is TRBJ2-1, the V gene TRBV16; tentatively, D is TRBD2 (6 bases). From germline, CDR1 is KGHSY and CDR2 FQNENV. This CDR3 is 15 amino acids long. Trimming shortened V by 0 bases and J by 1 base, and 7 bases separated the two germline ends. CDR3 region: CASSQSRGSYNEQFF. Here the CDR3 DNA reads TGTGCCAGCAGCCAATCTCGGGGGTCCTACAATGAGCAGTTCTTC. Full variable domain (outside the CDR3, taken from reference TRBV16 and TRBJ2-1): GEEVAQTPKHLVRGEGQKAKLYCAPIKGHSYVFWYQQVLKNEFKFLISFQNENVFDETGMPKERFSAKCLPNSPCSLEIQATKLEDSAVYFCASSQSRGSYNEQFFGPGTRLTVL.

Worth noting for this clone: Other DNA sequences in this specimen translate into the identical CDR3. This sequence joins TRBV6-5 and TRBJ1-1; tentatively, D is TRBD1 (5 bases). Germline lookup yields CDR1 MNHEY and CDR2 SVGAGI. CDR3 length: 14 residues. Trimming took off 2 bases at V and 1 base at J, with 8 bases between the two ends. The CDR3 DNA reads TGTGCCAGCAGTTACGTGGGACCGAACACTGAAGCTTTCTTT. This sequence encodes CASSYVGPNTEAFF.

The chain has TRBV30 and TRBJ2-2; 9 bases fit TRBD1. Germline values: CDR1 GTSNPN, CDR2 SVGIG (reference sequence). This CDR3 spans 15 amino acids. V gave up 4 bases and J gave up 5 bases; unmatched junction bases: 8. As DNA, the CDR3 is TGTGCCTGGACCGCCGGGACAGGGTGGACCGGGGAGCTGTTTTTT. Amino acids: CAWTAGTGWTGELFF. Based on the CDR3 plus reference TRBV30 and TRBJ2-2, the full variable domain is SQTIHQWPATLVQPVGSPLSLECTVEGTSNPNLYWYRQAAGRGLQLLFYSVGIGQISSEVPQNLSASRPQDRQFILSSKKLLLSDSGFYLCAWTAGTGWTGELFFGEGSRLTVL.

This rearrangement joins TRBV7-6 to TRBJ2-5, with D uncertain. CDR3 length: 12 residues. Trimming took 5 bases from V and 7 from J, leaving 11 bases between them. The germline CDR1 and CDR2 sequences are SGHVS and FNYEAQ. The CDR3 sequence: CASSPSVGTQYF. CDR3 DNA: TGTGCCAGCAGCCCCTCAGTAGGGACCCAGTACTTC.